The present T cell receptor beta chain was sequenced within a study of brain T cells in children with intractable seizures. Points from the study as a whole: HCMV serostatus was not known, and viral specificity came from CDR3 similarity only.

Using immunoSEQ multiplex PCR, the repertoire was profiled, and TCRdb retains in-frame clones only, with some absent. The sample contains around 100,000 clones, roughly 92% of which appear only once. Concerning this clone: The antigen is undetermined.

CDR1 and CDR2 (germline): MNHNS, SASEGT. The CDR3 totals 16 residues. The V and J ends lost 4 bases and 0 bases, in that order; junction bases with no gene match: 4. The sample here was peripheral blood, taken at surgery. The clonotype originates from a boy under two years old with hemimegalencephaly and intractable seizures. The rearrangement uses TRBV6-1 and TRBJ2-1; TRBD2 matches at 9 bases. In DNA, the CDR3 is TGTGCCAGCAGTGTCGGACTAGCGAGCTCCTACAATGAGCAGTTCTTC. Its translation: CASSVGLASSYNEQFF.